This T cell receptor beta chain was found in a study of CXCR3-negative and CXCR3-positive naive CD8 T cells. Study as a whole: The dataset comprises 110 million to 150 million TRB reads in total, with about 1.5 +/- 0.3 million reads per library.

The study sorted every CD8+ T cell subset in triplicate at about 270,000 cells each. 5' RACE that incorporated UMI labels was used to prepare the TRB cDNA libraries. TCRdb reprocessed the 5' RACE reads, keeping one entry per CDR3 protein, no DNA. This sample's table has 8,000 or so distinct CDR3 sequences. This clonotype is identified as medium-sized from frequency. Germline values: CDR1 SGHVS, CDR2 FNYEAQ. CDR3 length: 16 amino acids. The sample comprised naive CXCR3- CD8+ T cells from blood. Subset here: CD45RO-CCR7+CD27+CD95- naive CD8+ T cells lacking CXCR3 (TNR3-). This clonotype originated in a human donor in good health. Some clones in this sample may be carry-over from other donors' samples. V gene TRBV7-6 combines with J gene TRBJ2-1; TCRdb calls TRBD1, which cannot be checked without DNA. The CDR3: CASSLVWGAPDNEQFF.